What follows are 18 T cell receptor beta chains derived from one specimen sequenced in a study of cytomegalovirus exposure and HLA in healthy donors. Amplification used 60 Vbeta primers and 13 Jbeta primers. Data came from immunoSEQ multiplex PCR; TCRdb stores just in-frame clones and leaves some out. The sample carries around 150,000 clones, roughly three quarters recorded once. The sequencing sample was made of PBMCs. These TCRs come from a human donor in good health.

The chain combines TRBV19 with TRBJ2-7; possibly TRBD2 for D (6 bases). Germline-derived CDR1 and CDR2 are LNHDA and SQIVND (reference sequence). V shed 5 bases and J shed 7 bases, with 15 bases lying between them. This CDR3 has 13 residues. The CDR3 DNA sequence: TGTGCCAGTAGTCGGCAGGGAGGCGGGGAGCAGTACTTC. This codes for CASSRQGGGEQYF.

On this clone itself: The same CDR3 arises from other DNA sequences in this sample as well. J is TRBJ1-5 and V is TRBV6-1; 9 positions agree with TRBD1. The V gene end was trimmed by 6 bases and the J gene end by 5 bases; junction bases not matched to a gene: 14. The CDR3 is 17 amino acids. Germline loops: CDR1 MNHNS, CDR2 SASEGT. CDR3 sequence reads: CASRERDRVSKYQPQHF. CDR3 DNA sequence: TGTGCCAGCAGGGAACGGGACAGGGTGAGCAAGTATCAGCCCCAGCATTTT.

The chain has TRBV11-2 and TRBJ1-2; TRBD1 agrees at 11 bases. Germline lookup yields CDR1 SGHAT and CDR2 FQNNGV. The CDR3 sequence is 15 residues long. J gave up 8 bases and V 6 bases, and 11 bases lay outside the gene matches. In DNA, the CDR3 is TGTGCCAGCAGTGGACAGGGGGCCGCCGAGGGAGGCTACACCTTC. It encodes CASSGQGAAEGGYTF.

This chain joins TRBV2 and TRBJ2-1, with unresolved D. V dropped 6 bases and J dropped 0 bases, with 9 bases sitting between them. The germline V gene has CDR1 SNHLY and CDR2 FYNNEI. The CDR3 length is 14 residues. The CDR3, as DNA: TGTGCCAGCAGGCCACTGAGCTCCTACAATGAGCAGTTCTTC. Its protein is CASRPLSSYNEQFF.

The chain uses TRBV10-3 and TRBJ2-3, with 9 nucleotides matching TRBD2. This CDR3 has 16 amino acids. The germline gives CDR1 ENHRY, CDR2 SYGVKD. Unmatched junction bases numbered 8, after V lost 4 bases and J lost 3 bases. Here the CDR3 DNA reads TGTGCCATCAGTGGGAAGGCGGGAGGGTTGACAGATACGCAGTATTTT. This translates into CAISGKAGGLTDTQYF.

This chain uses TRBV10-2 with TRBJ2-1; 13 bases agree with TRBD2. The V gene's germline CDR1 is WSHSY and CDR2 SAAADI. CDR3 length equals 15 residues. Germline trimming cut 6 bases from V and 7 bases from J; bases unmatched to any gene: 6. CDR3 in amino acids: CASRGTSGNQNEQFF. The CDR3 DNA is TGCGCCAGCAGAGGGACTAGCGGGAATCAGAATGAGCAGTTCTTC.

The chain joins TRBV7-9 to TRBJ2-1; 8 bases are a match to TRBD2. Losses at the gene ends were 5 bases for V and 9 bases for J; bases not matched to a gene: 18. The CDR3 is made up of 17 amino acids. In germline, CDR1 is SEHNR, CDR2 FQNEAQ (reference sequence). CDR3 residues: CASSPNPRTSSSREQFF. The DNA for the CDR3 is TGTGCCAGCAGCCCCAACCCTCGGACTAGCTCCTCCCGTGAGCAGTTCTTC.

The chain carries TRBV5-1 and TRBJ2-3; 8 bases map to TRBD2. Germline loops: CDR1 SGHRS, CDR2 YFSETQ. V lost 3 bases to trimming and J lost 3 bases; unmatched junction nucleotides: 9. This CDR3 contains 16 residues. The CDR3 DNA reads as TGCGCCAGCAGCTCGACCGGGACTAGGGAGACAGATACGCAGTATTTT. It specifies CASSSTGTRETDTQYF.

This clone was counted only a few times. The genes are TRBV19 and TRBJ1-5; D not certain. Trimming took off 1 base at V and 0 bases at J, with 7 bases between the two ends. The CDR3 loop spans 15 amino acids. Germline CDR1 is LNHDA and CDR2 is SQIVND (reference sequence). CDR3 in amino acids: CASSIGRGSNQPQHF. The CDR3 DNA reads as TGTGCCAGTAGTATAGGGCGGGGTAGCAATCAGCCCCAGCATTTT.

The V and J genes are TRBV28 and TRBJ1-5; D unclear. Germline loops: CDR1 MDHEN, CDR2 SYDVKM. V was clipped by 4 bases and J by 7 bases, with 8 bases between them. The CDR3 runs to 12 residues. DNA of the CDR3: TGTGCCAGCAGTTGGGGAGAGCAGCCCCAGCATTTT. Residues: CASSWGEQPQHF.

V is TRBV6-1 and J is TRBJ2-4; D unclear. V was clipped by 2 bases and J by 0 bases, with 11 bases between them. This CDR3 is built from 16 residues. Per germline, CDR1 MNHNS and CDR2 SASEGT. CDR3 amino acids: CASSEIGQVAKNIQYF. In DNA form, the CDR3 reads TGTGCCAGCAGTGAAATAGGTCAGGTAGCCAAAAACATTCAGTACTTC.

This chain uses TRBV5-1 with TRBJ2-1; 8 bases line up with TRBD2. CDR1 is SGHRS and CDR2 is YFSETQ in the germline V gene. The CDR3 has 15 residues. With V trimmed by 1 base and J by 4 bases, 4 bases remained unmatched. The CDR3 DNA follows: TGCGCCAGCAGCTTGAAGGGCGGGGGGTACAATGAGCAGTTCTTC. The encoded protein is CASSLKGGGYNEQFF.

This rearrangement joins TRBV6-6 to TRBJ1-2, with a possible D match to TRBD1 (6 bases). The CDR3 has 14 amino acids. With 7 bases removed from V and 6 bases from J, the gap between germline ends came to 18 bases. CDR1 and CDR2 from the germline V gene are MNHNY and SVGAGI (reference sequence). The CDR3 reads CASTRQGSGDGYTF. Here the CDR3 DNA reads TGTGCCAGCACCCGGCAGGGGAGTGGTGATGGCTACACCTTC.

The chain joins TRBV7-9 to TRBJ1-1; 9 bases are shared with TRBD1. Looked up from germline, CDR1 is SEHNR and CDR2 is FQNEAQ (reference sequence). The CDR3 sequence is 17 residues long. V was clipped by 1 base and J by 3 bases; unmatched bases: 9. CDR3 DNA: TGTGCCAGCAGCTTAGGTCTACAGGGGGCGTTGGACACTGAAGCTTTCTTT. This sequence encodes CASSLGLQGALDTEAFF.

The genes are TRBV2 and TRBJ2-6; D ambiguous. This CDR3 has 16 residues. Germline CDR1 SNHLY, CDR2 FYNNEI. The V end was cut by 2 bases, the J end by 0 bases, with 8 bases between. The CDR3: CASSELPPSGANVLTF. Written as DNA, the CDR3 is TGTGCCAGCAGTGAACTTCCCCCCTCTGGGGCCAACGTCCTGACTTTC.

This chain links TRBV5-1 with TRBJ2-2; maybe TRBD2 (5 bases). V lost 7 bases to trimming and J lost 1 base, with 8 bases between them. Germline CDR1 SGHRS, CDR2 YFSETQ. The CDR3 spans 13 residues. In DNA form, the CDR3 reads TGCGCCAGCGGACTTGGGAACACCGGGGAGCTGTTTTTT. This codes for CASGLGNTGELFF.

This clone was seen a handful of times. The chain has TRBV10-1 and TRBJ2-2, with D possibly TRBD2 on 6 matching bases. The CDR3 has 15 residues. Per the germline V gene, CDR1 is WNHNN and CDR2 is SYGVQD (reference sequence). Trimming stripped 2 bases from V and 5 bases from J, with 12 bases between. CDR3 coding DNA: TGCGCCAGCAGTGAGGGGGGGATAAGGACCGGGGAGCTGTTTTTT. This encodes CASSEGGIRTGELFF.

This clone has just one count. The chain has TRBV29-1 and TRBJ2-2; 15 nucleotides agree with TRBD2. CDR3 length: 18 residues. Germline V gene lookup returns CDR1 SQVTM and CDR2 ANQGSEA. J gave up 3 bases and V 6 bases, and 11 bases lay outside the gene matches. CDR3 region: CSVPRTSGRAADTGELFF. In nucleotides, the CDR3 is TGCAGCGTACCCAGGACTAGCGGGAGGGCCGCTGACACCGGGGAGCTGTTTTTT.